What follows are 16 T cell receptor beta chains derived from one specimen sequenced in a study of human T cells and chemical hapten exposure. A single record per CDR3 protein comes from TCRdb applying MiXCR to the RACE reads. This sample has more than 70,000 distinct CDR3 sequences, with around a tenth found just once. Noted time point: patch test 2, 6 weeks after DPC sensitization. Documented treatment: therapeutic diphenylcyclopropenone sensitization with weekly scalp DPC. Sequencing used whole blood, obtained in connection with sensitization to the hapten diphenylcyclopropenone (DPC). These TCRs come from a man younger than 35 with alopecia areata. Some clones in this sample may be carry-over from other donors' samples.

In this sample, this clonotype turned up a few times. The rearrangement joins TRBV5-1 to TRBJ2-5, with 9 bases fitting TRBD1. CDR1 is SGHRS, CDR2 YFSETQ, per germline. This CDR3 comprises 16 residues. V shed 4 bases and J 5 bases; nucleotides not matched to a gene: 12. CDR3 sequence (DNA): TGCGCCAGCAGCCCCGGGACAGGGAAGAATAGCGAGACCCAGTACTTC. Translation: CASSPGTGKNSETQYF.

This sequence joins TRBV24-1 and TRBJ2-1; D gene uncertain. V was trimmed by 1 base and J by 0 bases, leaving 9 bases between them. CDR1 is KGHDR, CDR2 SFDVKD, per germline. The CDR3 contains 16 residues. CDR3 DNA sequence: TGTGCCACCAGTGATTTTGTCGGTAGCTCCTACAATGAGCAGTTCTTC. This gives the protein CATSDFVGSSYNEQFF.

This clonotype was picked up one time. The chain links TRBV6-5 to TRBJ2-1, with 9 nucleotides matching TRBD1. From germline, CDR1 is MNHEY and CDR2 SVGAGI. V trimming: 5 bases; J trimming: 4 bases; junction bases outside the gene matches: 3. This CDR3 has 14 amino acids. The DNA for the CDR3 is TGTGCCAGCAGTCGGGACAGGGAGTACAATGAGCAGTTCTTC. Its translation is CASSRDREYNEQFF.

There are a few counts of this clonotype. V usage is TRBV7-2 and J usage is TRBJ2-1, with D perhaps being TRBD1 or TRBD2 (6 bases each). Germline CDR1 is SGHTA and CDR2 is FQGNSA. Trimming pared 0 bases from V and 10 bases from J, leaving 19 bases between. The CDR3 runs to 16 residues. CDR3 in DNA: TGTGCCAGCAGCTTAGCGTCGGGGGCGGTAGGGGCGGAGCAGTTCTTC. It yields the protein CASSLASGAVGAEQFF.

This clonotype was counted only a few times. CDR3 amino acids: CASSSAFEETQYF. The CDR3 coding sequence is TGTGCCAGCAGTTCAGCCTTTGAAGAGACCCAGTACTTC. The chain joins TRBV7-3 to TRBJ2-5; D not resolved. Deletions cut 6 bases from V and 3 bases from J, with 11 bases between. Germline-derived CDR1 and CDR2 are SGHTA and FQGTGA. The CDR3 consists of 13 residues.

V gene TRBV10-3 combines with J gene TRBJ2-3, with D perhaps TRBD1 or TRBD2 (5 bases each). The CDR3 runs to 14 residues. Trimming took 4 bases from V and 5 from J, leaving 13 bases between them. Germline V gene data show CDR1 as ENHRY and CDR2 as SYGVKD. The DNA of the CDR3 is TGTGCCATCAGTGTAGGGGAGACATTAGATACGCAGTATTTT. Protein sequence: CAISVGETLDTQYF.

In this sample, this clonotype turned up many times. The chain joins TRBV10-3 to TRBJ2-7, with a possible D match to TRBD1 (5 bases). Germline V gives CDR1 ENHRY, CDR2 SYGVKD. V lost 0 bases and J 3 bases, leaving 9 bases between the germline ends. The CDR3 spans 14 residues. In nucleotides, the CDR3 is TGTGCCATCAGTGAGTCGGACCAGGGCTACGAGCAGTACGTC. Protein: CAISESDQGYEQYV.

J is TRBJ1-5 and V is TRBV6-2 or TRBV6-3; the D is unclear. Germline lookup yields CDR1 MNHEY and CDR2 SVGEGT. The V gene lost 2 bases and the J gene lost 3 bases, with 11 bases spanning the gap. There are 15 residues in the CDR3. CDR3 in DNA: TGTGCCAGCAGTTACAGTCCGGGGTTCAATCAGCCCCAGCATTTT. Its translation is CASSYSPGFNQPQHF.

This clonotype was counted many times. The CDR3 loop is CASSFTRTEVNEQYF. The CDR3, as DNA: TGTGCCAGCAGCTTCACCCGGACAGAAGTCAACGAGCAGTACTTC. The rearrangement links TRBV11-2 to TRBJ2-7; D is possibly TRBD1 (6 bases). The CDR3 is 15 residues long. Germline-derived CDR1 and CDR2 are SGHAT and FQNNGV. The V gene lost 3 bases and the J gene lost 5 bases, with 17 bases spanning the gap.

This clonotype was seen at least ten times. The chain carries TRBV6-5 and TRBJ1-1, with 11 bases lining up with TRBD1. The CDR3 loop spans 15 amino acids. J lost 1 base, V lost 4 bases, and 2 bases had no gene match. The germline V gene encodes CDR1 MNHEY and CDR2 SVGAGI. DNA for the CDR3: TGTGCCAGCAGTTGGACAGGGGGCGCGAACACTGAAGCTTTCTTT. Amino acids: CASSWTGGANTEAFF.

This clonotype showed up just a few times. The chain has TRBV7-9 and TRBJ1-1; D perhaps matches TRBD1 (6 bases). This CDR3 is built from 14 residues. Per the germline V gene, CDR1 is SEHNR and CDR2 is FQNEAQ (reference sequence). Trimming left V 7 bases short and J 3 bases short, with 15 bases between. As DNA, the CDR3 is TGTGCCAGCAACGTTGGGGGACAATACACTGAAGCTTTCTTT. Its protein product is CASNVGGQYTEAFF.

This clonotype was counted only a few times. The chain employs TRBV14 and TRBJ1-3; D gene unclear. The CDR3 is made up of 14 amino acids. Trimming pared 7 bases from V and 0 bases from J, leaving 10 bases between. Per the germline V gene, CDR1 is SGHDN and CDR2 is FVKESK. This CDR3 is CASNKMNSGNTIYF. DNA for the CDR3: TGTGCCAGCAACAAAATGAACTCTGGAAACACCATATATTTT.

This sequence joins TRBV5-1 and TRBJ1-1; TRBD1 might be the D (6 bases). Trimming stripped 0 bases from V and 3 bases from J, with 12 bases between. Looked up from germline, CDR1 is SGHRS and CDR2 is YFSETQ. There are 15 residues in the CDR3. The CDR3 here is CASSLEGVSYTEAFF. The CDR3 nucleotides read TGCGCCAGCAGCTTGGAGGGGGTTTCGTACACTGAAGCTTTCTTT.

This clonotype was picked up a small number of times. The J gene is TRBJ1-6, the V gene TRBV28; no clear D. The V end was cut by 10 bases, the J end by 0 bases, with 16 bases between. The CDR3 is made up of 16 amino acids. The germline V gene has CDR1 MDHEN and CDR2 SYDVKM. The CDR3: CATLETSSSYNSPLHF. In nucleotides, the CDR3 is TGTGCCACCCTAGAGACGTCGAGCTCCTATAATTCACCCCTCCACTTT.

This clonotype has a count of ten or more. This rearrangement joins TRBV12-3 or TRBV12-4 to TRBJ2-7; unclear D gene. V dropped 5 bases and J dropped 2 bases, with 16 bases sitting between them. This CDR3 has 15 residues. The CDR3 reads CASSPKDGDPYEQYF. CDR3 sequence (DNA): TGTGCCAGCAGTCCAAAGGACGGCGATCCCTACGAGCAGTACTTC.

This clonotype was seen ten or more times. J is TRBJ2-1 and V is TRBV7-3; 7 nucleotides line up with TRBD1. Germline CDR1 SGHTA, CDR2 FQGTGA. Germline trimming cut 7 bases from V and 0 bases from J; bases unmatched to any gene: 3. The CDR3 spans 14 residues. The CDR3 DNA follows: TGTGCCAGCAACACAGGGGACTCCTACAATGAGCAGTTCTTC. This encodes CASNTGDSYNEQFF.